The present entry profiles one T cell receptor beta chain with its context. What antigen it recognizes has not been identified. Base qualities are missing; no much larger clone stands one base away. In the prospective study, participants were roughly 18 to 89 years old, resided in 24 geographic areas of the United States, and were enrolled through a virtual design. To assign participants to cohorts, the prospective study relied on clinical history that participants themselves reported in a screening survey and a study questionnaire. ImmuneRACE Cohort 3 recovered participants were defined by two consecutive negative NP/OP PCR tests, healthcare professional clearance, or symptom resolution. Mobile phlebotomists in the prospective study collected whole blood, serum and a nasopharyngeal or oropharyngeal swab from every participant. Prospective study participants could optionally give additional blood draws and questionnaires over an approximately two-month period. Blood samples from the prospective study were shipped frozen or at room temperature prior to DNA extraction.

TCRbeta CDR3 regions were amplified from genomic DNA by means of the immunoSEQ Assay, a bias-controlled multiplex PCR. For the original study's pipeline: Nucleated cell counts per sample were estimated from amplification of reference gene primers within the assay. Sequence reads were collapsed and filtered to measure the absolute abundance of every unique TCRbeta CDR3 rearrangement. For each sample, productive Simpson clonality was calculated as the square root of Simpson's diversity index across productive rearrangements. TCRdb retrieved this table from immuneACCESS and kept in-frame rearrangements only. Not all clones are present; in checked studies, unresolved V genes account for under half, and no reason is known for the remainder. V and J calls and clone size are copied from that table; D and trimming were computed from the DNA. For this sample the table gives more than 200,000 clones, of which approximately 86% were detected only once. The ten largest account for approximately 1.6% of the sample.

Compared with germline, V lacks 3 bases and J lacks 2 bases; bases without a gene match: 15. The CDR3 holds 18 amino acids from the cysteine to the phenylalanine. Just the 54-base CDR3 DNA is kept, in frame starting at base 1. Per the germline V gene (reference sequence), LNHNV is the CDR1 and YYDKDF is the CDR2. These data are taken from a study of blood T cell repertoires in COVID-19 (TCRdb year 2020). Background for the entire study: Samples covering the acute and convalescent phases of COVID-19 were provided by collaborators in the United States, Italy and Spain. The prospective study material was composed of cDNA or gDNA derived from T cells, B-cell-depleted T cells, or PBMCs. Subjects who had been exposed to COVID-19, were actively infected with it, or had recovered from it provided the deeply sampled blood TCRbeta repertoires that made up the dataset. A freely available public database, intended as a resource for researchers studying the immune response to SARS-CoV-2, is where the repertoires were released. Samples came from the ongoing ImmuneRACE study (first 160 participants) plus 1,254 subjects from 6 global collaborators. A de-identified subject ID, COVID-19 status, age in years and sex were almost always included in the sample metadata. HLA class I and class II types, where available, came from metadata supplied by the sample provider rather than from assay-based typing.

General study outcomes and caveats: The quantity of clinical and demographic metadata differed by source and by participant and was supplied without curation.

The sequence links TRBV15 to TRBJ2-5, with TRBD2 identical over 7 junction bases. Source material: PBMCs or T cells enriched from blood (not recorded which). This sequence originates from a woman between 45 and 60 years old who had recovered from COVID-19. The CDR3 is CATSRPVGTGGGQETQYF. In nucleotide form, the sequence is TGTGCCACCAGCAGGCCCGTCGGGACGGGAGGAGGTCAAGAGACCCAGTACTTC.